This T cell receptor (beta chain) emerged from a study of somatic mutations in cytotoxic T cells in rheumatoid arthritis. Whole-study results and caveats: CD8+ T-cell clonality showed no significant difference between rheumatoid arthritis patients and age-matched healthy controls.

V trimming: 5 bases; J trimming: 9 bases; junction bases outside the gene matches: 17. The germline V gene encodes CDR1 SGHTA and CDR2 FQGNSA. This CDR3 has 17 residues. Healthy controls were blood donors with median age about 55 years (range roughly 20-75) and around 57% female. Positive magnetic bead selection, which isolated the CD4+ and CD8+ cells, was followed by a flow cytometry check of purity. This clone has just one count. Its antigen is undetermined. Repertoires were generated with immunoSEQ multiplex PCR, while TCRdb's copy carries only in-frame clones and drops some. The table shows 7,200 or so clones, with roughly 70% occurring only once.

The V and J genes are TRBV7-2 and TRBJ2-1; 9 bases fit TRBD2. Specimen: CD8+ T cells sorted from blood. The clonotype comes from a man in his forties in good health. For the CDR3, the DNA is TGTGCCAGCAGCCTGACCATTGGCGGGAGGGTCGGCGCTGAGCAGTTCTTC. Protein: CASSLTIGGRVGAEQFF.